This T cell receptor beta chain was identified in a study of T cell changes during pregnancy in multiple sclerosis. Profiled with immunoSEQ multiplex PCR; TCRdb holds only in-frame clones, not every one. Here the sample spans some 57,000 clones, 80% to 90% being singletons. The TCR sequence derives from a female donor in good health, enrolled as a control in a pregnancy study. The specimen was peripheral blood, collected in the first trimester of pregnancy.

The CDR3 loop is CASSLLAGYNNEQFF. The DNA of the CDR3 is TGTGCCAGCAGCTTACTAGCGGGGTACAACAATGAGCAGTTCTTC. The chain is built from TRBV5-6 and TRBJ2-1, with 10 bases matching TRBD2. The germline V gene has CDR1 SGHDT and CDR2 YYEEEE. V lost 2 bases, J lost 5 bases, and 4 bases stayed unmatched. The CDR3 is 15 amino acids.